This T cell receptor beta chain derives from a study of blood T cells in healthy people across ages. Study observations and caveats: Calculation of diversity from one million T cells yielded estimates considered to be underestimates. Diversity of TCR beta per million T cells declined in a roughly linear way with age.

On this clonotype: Its antigen is not known.

V was clipped by 8 bases and J by 8 bases; unmatched bases: 6. The CDR3 sequence is 14 residues long. Alongside a J-beta primer mix, a sample-barcoded 5' primer served in a second PCR lasting about 6 to 11 cycles. Tagging of each cDNA molecule was performed by a template-switch adaptor with 12 random nucleotides. TCRdb re-called the 5' RACE reads with MiXCR, one entry per CDR3 protein. The sample includes about 830,000 distinct CDR3 sequences, more than 45% seen only once; the top ten take 22%. The sequence was collected from a young man in good health. The chain employs TRBV12-3 or TRBV12-4 and TRBJ2-1; 13 bases agree with TRBD2. The sequenced sample was blood. The CDR3 bases are TGTGCCAGCCACGGACTAGCGGGAGTCGATGAGCAGTTCTTC. Translating it yields CASHGLAGVDEQFF.